The clone carrying this T cell receptor (beta chain) was seen ten or more times. No antigen is known for it. Transcripts of RNA were the source for amplifying TCR beta CDR3 regions. An opening RT-PCR round employed HTBI primers and preceded a second-round multiplex PCR. TCRdb re-derived calls from the multiplex PCR reads in MiXCR, one entry per CDR3 protein. Altogether 300,000 to 500,000 distinct CDR3 sequences are present, roughly 15% being singletons, with the ten largest covering 7%. The sample belongs to a study of Graves' ophthalmopathy and Graves' hyperthyroidism. Broader study findings: In separating ophthalmopathy from stable hyperthyroidism, a 13-signature model achieved approximately 91% sensitivity and 65% to 84% specificity.

J lost 4 bases, V lost 0 bases, and 4 bases had no gene match. Germline V gene lookup returns CDR1 ENHRY and CDR2 SYGVKD. The CDR3 is 16 residues long. The sequencing sample was made of peripheral blood. The clonotype originates from a woman in her late teens or twenties with stable Graves' hyperthyroidism. This sequence joins TRBV10-3 and TRBJ1-2, with TRBD1 matching 11 bases. The CDR3 region is CAISESSGTGGYGYTF. CDR3 nucleotides: TGTGCCATCAGTGAGTCGTCCGGGACAGGGGGCTATGGCTACACCTTC.